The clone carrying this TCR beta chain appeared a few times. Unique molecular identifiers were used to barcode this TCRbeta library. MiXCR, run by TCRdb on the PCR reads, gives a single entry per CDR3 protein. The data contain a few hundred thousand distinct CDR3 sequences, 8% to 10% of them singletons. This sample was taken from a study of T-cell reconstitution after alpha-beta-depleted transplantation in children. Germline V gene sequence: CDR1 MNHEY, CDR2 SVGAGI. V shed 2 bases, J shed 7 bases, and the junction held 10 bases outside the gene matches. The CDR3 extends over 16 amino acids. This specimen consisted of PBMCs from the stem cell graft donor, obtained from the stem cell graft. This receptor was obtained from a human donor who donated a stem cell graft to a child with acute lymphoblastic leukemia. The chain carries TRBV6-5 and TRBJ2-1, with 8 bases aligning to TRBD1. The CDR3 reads CASSYPDDRGGNEQFF. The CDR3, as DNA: TGTGCCAGCAGTTACCCTGACGACAGGGGTGGTAATGAGCAGTTCTTC.